Ten or more counts support the clone carrying this T cell receptor beta chain. Antigen unknown. Disease in donors with ophthalmopathy had moderate-to-severe activity, CAS ≥3, NOSPECS ≥4 and under 3 months' duration. These data are taken from a study of Graves' ophthalmopathy and Graves' hyperthyroidism. Findings of the study overall: Blood also contained most of the expanded thyroid clonotypes above 0.001 frequency.

The germline CDR1 and CDR2 sequences are LNHDA and SQIVND (reference sequence). V was pared by 5 bases and J by 9 bases, with 16 bases between. The CDR3 length is 14 residues. RNA transcripts were the template, and TCR beta CDR3 regions were amplified from them. An opening RT-PCR round employed HTBI primers and preceded a second-round multiplex PCR. TCRdb itself ran the multiplex PCR reads through MiXCR, one entry per CDR3 protein. The sample records approximately 640,000 distinct CDR3 sequences, just over 40% being singletons. The chain combines TRBV19 with TRBJ2-2, with D possibly matching TRBD1 (6 bases). Sequenced material: peripheral blood. This TCR was recovered from an adult man with Graves' ophthalmopathy. This CDR3 reads CASSLGHAARELFF. The DNA for the CDR3 is TGTGCCAGTAGTTTGGGACACGCGGCTCGGGAGCTGTTTTTT.